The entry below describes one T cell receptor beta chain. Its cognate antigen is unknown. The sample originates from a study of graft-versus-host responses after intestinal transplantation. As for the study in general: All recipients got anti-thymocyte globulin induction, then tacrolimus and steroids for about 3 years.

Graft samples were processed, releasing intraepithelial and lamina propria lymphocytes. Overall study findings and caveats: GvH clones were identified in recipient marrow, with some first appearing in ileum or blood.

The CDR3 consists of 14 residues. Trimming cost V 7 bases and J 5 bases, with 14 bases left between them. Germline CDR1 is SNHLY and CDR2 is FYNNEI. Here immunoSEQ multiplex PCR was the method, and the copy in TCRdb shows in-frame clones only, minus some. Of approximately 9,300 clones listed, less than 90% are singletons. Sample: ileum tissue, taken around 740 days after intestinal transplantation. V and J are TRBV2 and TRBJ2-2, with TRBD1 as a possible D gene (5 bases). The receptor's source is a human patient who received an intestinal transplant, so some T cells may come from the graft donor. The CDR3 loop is CASKVEQGTGELFF. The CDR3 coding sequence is TGTGCCAGCAAGGTTGAGCAGGGAACCGGGGAGCTGTTTTTT.